This T cell receptor (beta chain) is from a study of CD8 T cells in Susac syndrome. TCR beta was sequenced from blood CD8+ and CD4+ T cells. Healthy donors were controls matched for age and sex. The V end lost 3 bases, the J end lost 4 bases, and 18 bases lay between the germline ends. Germline V gives CDR1 SQVTM, CDR2 ANQGSEA. The CDR3 has 15 residues. Points on this clonotype: Antigen unknown.

cDNA came from approximately 0.5 to 1 ug RNA primed by random hexamers. It was immunoSEQ multiplex PCR that amplified TCR beta CDR3 across 54 Vbeta and 13 Jbeta. From the immunoSEQ multiplex PCR reads, TCRdb called clonotypes with MiXCR, one entry per CDR3 protein. The profile covers fewer than 150,000 distinct CDR3 sequences, with nearly 95% appearing a single time and over 0.25% taken by the ten largest. Study results and caveats: As the study acknowledged, the number of individuals who were part of its TCR sequencing and HLA analysis was relatively small.

This chain connects TRBV29-1 to TRBJ2-5, with D possibly being TRBD1 (6 bases). This TCR derives from a human donor in good health. The sample taken for sequencing was CD8+ T cells from PBMCs. CDR3 sequence: CSVEARGIEGETQYF. The CDR3 DNA follows: TGCAGCGTTGAGGCCAGGGGTATTGAAGGAGAGACCCAGTACTTC.